The T cell receptor (beta chain) under discussion was sequenced for a study of cytomegalovirus exposure and HLA in healthy donors. Study-wide results and caveats: Among the CMV-associated chains, three were confirmed in vitro as specific for CMV antigens.

A note on this clone: The antigen is not known. The germline gene is not matched at one end of the junction; a read error may be the cause.

Vbeta (60) and Jbeta (13) primers were used in the PCR. Clones were sequenced by immunoSEQ multiplex PCR, and TCRdb holds only the in-frame ones, with some missing. Its listing shows approximately 120,000 clones. Germline V gene lookup returns CDR1 WSHSY and CDR2 SAAADI. This CDR3 comprises 14 residues. V gene TRBV10-2 combines with J gene TRBJ1-1, with TRBD1 matching 8 bases. The sequenced sample was PBMCs. The sequence was obtained from a man in his forties in good health and CMV-seronegative. The CDR3, as DNA: TGCGCCAGCATTGAGGGACAGGTGAACACTGAAGCTTTCTTT. Amino acids: CASIEGQVNTEAFF.